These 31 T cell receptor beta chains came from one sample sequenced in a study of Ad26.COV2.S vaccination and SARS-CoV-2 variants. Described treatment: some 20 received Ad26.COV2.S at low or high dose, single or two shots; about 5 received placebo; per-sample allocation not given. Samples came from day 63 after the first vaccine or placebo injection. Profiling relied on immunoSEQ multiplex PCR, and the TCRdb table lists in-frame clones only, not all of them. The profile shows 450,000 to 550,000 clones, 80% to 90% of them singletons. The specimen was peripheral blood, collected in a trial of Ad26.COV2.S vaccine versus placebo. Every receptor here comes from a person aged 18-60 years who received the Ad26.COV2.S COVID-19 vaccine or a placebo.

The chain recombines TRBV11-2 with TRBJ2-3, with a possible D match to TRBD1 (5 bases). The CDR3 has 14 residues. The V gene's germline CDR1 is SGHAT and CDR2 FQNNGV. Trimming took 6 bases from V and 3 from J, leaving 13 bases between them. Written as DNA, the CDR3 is TGTGCCAGCAGTTGGGGCTTGGGTACAGATACGCAGTATTTT. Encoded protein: CASSWGLGTDTQYF. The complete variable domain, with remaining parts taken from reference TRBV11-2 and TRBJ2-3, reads EAGVAQSPRYKIIEKRQSVAFWCNPISGHATLYWYQQILGQGPKLLIQFQNNGVVDDSQLPKDRFSAERLKGVDSTLKIQPAKLEDSAVYLCASSWGLGTDTQYFGPGTRLTVL.

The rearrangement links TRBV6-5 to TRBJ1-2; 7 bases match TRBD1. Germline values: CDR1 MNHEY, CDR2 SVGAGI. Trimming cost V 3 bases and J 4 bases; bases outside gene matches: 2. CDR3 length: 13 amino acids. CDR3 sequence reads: CASSYGDSYGYTF. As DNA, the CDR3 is TGTGCCAGCAGTTATGGGGACAGCTATGGCTACACCTTC.

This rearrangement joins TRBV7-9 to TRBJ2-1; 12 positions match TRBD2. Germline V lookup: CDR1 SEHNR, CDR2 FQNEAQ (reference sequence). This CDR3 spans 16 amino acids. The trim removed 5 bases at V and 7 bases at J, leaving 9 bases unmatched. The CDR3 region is CASSPTSGRDRNEQFF. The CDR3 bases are TGTGCCAGCAGCCCGACTAGCGGGAGAGATAGGAATGAGCAGTTCTTC.

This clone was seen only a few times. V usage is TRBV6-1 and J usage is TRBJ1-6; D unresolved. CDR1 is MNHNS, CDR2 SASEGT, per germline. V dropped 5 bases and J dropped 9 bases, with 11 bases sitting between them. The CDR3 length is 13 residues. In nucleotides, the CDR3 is TGTGCCAGCAGTTTAGAAGAGGGTTCACCCCTCCACTTT. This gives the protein CASSLEEGSPLHF.

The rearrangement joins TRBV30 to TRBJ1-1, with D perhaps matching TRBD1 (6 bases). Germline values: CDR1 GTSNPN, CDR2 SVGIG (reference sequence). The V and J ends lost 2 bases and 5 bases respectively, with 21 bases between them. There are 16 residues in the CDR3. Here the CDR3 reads CAWSSLIGRGETEAFF. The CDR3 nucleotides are TGTGCCTGGAGTTCCCTTATCGGGAGGGGGGAAACTGAAGCTTTCTTT. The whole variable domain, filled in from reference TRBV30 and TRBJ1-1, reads SQTIHQWPATLVQPVGSPLSLECTVEGTSNPNLYWYRQAAGRGLQLLFYSVGIGQISSEVPQNLSASRPQDRQFILSSKKLLLSDSGFYLCAWSSLIGRGETEAFFGQGTRLTVV.

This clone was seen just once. The DNA of the CDR3 is TGTGCCAGCAGTTTCGGGGGGGGCCCAGATACGCAGTATTTT. Protein product: CASSFGGGPDTQYF. The chain carries TRBV28 and TRBJ2-3; 8 bases fit TRBD2. Trimming at V came to 3 bases and at J to 4 bases, leaving 3 bases not matched to a gene. CDR3 size: 14 residues. In germline, CDR1 is MDHEN, CDR2 SYDVKM. Variable domain in full (rest from reference TRBV28 and TRBJ2-3): DVKVTQSSRYLVKRTGEKVFLECVQDMDHENMFWYRQDPGLGLRLIYFSYDVKMKEKGDIPEGYSVSREKKERFSLILESASTNQTSMYLCASSFGGGPDTQYFGPGTRLTVL.

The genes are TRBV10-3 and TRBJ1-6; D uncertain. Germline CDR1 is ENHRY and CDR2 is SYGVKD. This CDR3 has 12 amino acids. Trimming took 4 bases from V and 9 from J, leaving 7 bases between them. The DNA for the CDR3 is TGTGCCATCAGTGTTCGGGGTTCACCCCTCCACTTT. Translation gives CAISVRGSPLHF.

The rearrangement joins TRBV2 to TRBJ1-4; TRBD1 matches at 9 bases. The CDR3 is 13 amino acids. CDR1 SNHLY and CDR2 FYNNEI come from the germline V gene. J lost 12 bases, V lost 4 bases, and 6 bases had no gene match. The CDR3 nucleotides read TGTGCCAGCAGTGGCGGACAGGGGACAGAACTGTTTTTT. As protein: CASSGGQGTELFF.

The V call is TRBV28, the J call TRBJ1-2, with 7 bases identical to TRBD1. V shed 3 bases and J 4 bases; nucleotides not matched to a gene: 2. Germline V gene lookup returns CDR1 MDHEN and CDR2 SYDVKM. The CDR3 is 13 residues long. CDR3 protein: CASSLDRRYGYTF. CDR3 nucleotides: TGTGCCAGCAGTTTGGACAGGCGCTATGGCTACACCTTC.

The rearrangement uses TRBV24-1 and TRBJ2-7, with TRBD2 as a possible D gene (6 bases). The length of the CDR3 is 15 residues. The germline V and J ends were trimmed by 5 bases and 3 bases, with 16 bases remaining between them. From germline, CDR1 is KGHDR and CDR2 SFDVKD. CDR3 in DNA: TGTGCCACCAGTGCGGGGGACCGGCTGGACTACGAGCAGTACTTC. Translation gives CATSAGDRLDYEQYF.

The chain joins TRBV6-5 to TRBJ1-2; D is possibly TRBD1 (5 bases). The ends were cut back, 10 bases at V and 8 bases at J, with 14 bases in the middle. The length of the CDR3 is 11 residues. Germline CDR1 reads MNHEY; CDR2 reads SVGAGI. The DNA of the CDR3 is TGTGCCACCGGGAGGGGATCAGGCTACACCTTC. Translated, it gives CATGRGSGYTF.

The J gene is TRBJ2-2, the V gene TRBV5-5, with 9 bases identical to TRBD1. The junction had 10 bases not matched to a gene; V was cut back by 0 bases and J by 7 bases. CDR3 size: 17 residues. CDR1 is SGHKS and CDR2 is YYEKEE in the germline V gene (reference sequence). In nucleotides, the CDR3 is TGTGCCAGCAGCTTGGTTATGACGACAGGGGGAGTCGGGGAGCTGTTTTTT. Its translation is CASSLVMTTGGVGELFF.

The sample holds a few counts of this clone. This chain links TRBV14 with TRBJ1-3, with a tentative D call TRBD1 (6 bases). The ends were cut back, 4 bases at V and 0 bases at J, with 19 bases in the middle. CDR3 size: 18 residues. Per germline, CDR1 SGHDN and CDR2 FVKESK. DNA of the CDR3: TGTGCCAGCAGCCGAAAATGGGGGACAACTTACTCTGGAAACACCATATATTTT. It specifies CASSRKWGTTYSGNTIYF.

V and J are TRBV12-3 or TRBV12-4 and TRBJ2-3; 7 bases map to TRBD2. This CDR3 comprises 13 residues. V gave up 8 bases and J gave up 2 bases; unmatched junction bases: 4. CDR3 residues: CASLGLHTDTQYF. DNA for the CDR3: TGTGCCAGCCTGGGACTACACACAGATACGCAGTATTTT.

CDR3 sequence (DNA): TGTGCCAGTAGTATGATACAGGGGAACTATGGCTACACCTTC. It is translated as CASSMIQGNYGYTF. The chain has TRBV19 and TRBJ1-2, with 7 bases aligning to TRBD1. The CDR3 length is 14 residues. Per germline, CDR1 LNHDA and CDR2 SQIVND (reference sequence). V lost 3 bases, J lost 2 bases, and 3 bases stayed unmatched.

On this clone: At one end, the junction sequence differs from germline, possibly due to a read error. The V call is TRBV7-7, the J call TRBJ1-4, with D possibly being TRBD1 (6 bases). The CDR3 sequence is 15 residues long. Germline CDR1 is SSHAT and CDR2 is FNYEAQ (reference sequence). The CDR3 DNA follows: TGTGCTAGCAGCTTAGGTACAGGGCGGGGTGAAAAACTGTTTTTT. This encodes CASSLGTGRGEKLFF.

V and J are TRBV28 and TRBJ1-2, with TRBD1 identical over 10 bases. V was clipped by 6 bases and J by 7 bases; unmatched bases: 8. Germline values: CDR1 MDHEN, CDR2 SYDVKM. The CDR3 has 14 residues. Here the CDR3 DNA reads TGTGCCAGCAGACCGGGACAGGGGATCGCTGGCTACACCTTC. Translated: CASRPGQGIAGYTF.

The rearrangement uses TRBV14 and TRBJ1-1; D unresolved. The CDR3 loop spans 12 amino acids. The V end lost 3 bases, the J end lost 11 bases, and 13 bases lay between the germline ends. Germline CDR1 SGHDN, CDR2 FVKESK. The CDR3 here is CASSQPGLEAFF. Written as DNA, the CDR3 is TGTGCCAGCAGCCAGCCCGGTCTGGAGGCTTTCTTT.

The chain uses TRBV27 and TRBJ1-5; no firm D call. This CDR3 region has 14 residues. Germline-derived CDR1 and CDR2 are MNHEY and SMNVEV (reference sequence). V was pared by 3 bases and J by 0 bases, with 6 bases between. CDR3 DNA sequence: TGTGCCAGCAGTTTGGGCTCTAGCAATCAGCCCCAGCATTTT. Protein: CASSLGSSNQPQHF.

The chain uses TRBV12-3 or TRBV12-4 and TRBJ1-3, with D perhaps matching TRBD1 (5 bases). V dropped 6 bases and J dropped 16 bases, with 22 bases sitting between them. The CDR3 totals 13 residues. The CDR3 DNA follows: TGTGCCAGCAGCCACGGACCGCGAAGGGGCGACTATTTT. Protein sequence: CASSHGPRRGDYF.

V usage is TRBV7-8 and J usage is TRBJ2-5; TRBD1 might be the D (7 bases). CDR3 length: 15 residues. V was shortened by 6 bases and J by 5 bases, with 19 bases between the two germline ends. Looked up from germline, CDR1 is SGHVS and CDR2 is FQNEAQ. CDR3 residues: CASSRGGGNWETQYF. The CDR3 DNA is TGTGCCAGCAGTCGCGGAGGGGGCAACTGGGAGACCCAGTACTTC.

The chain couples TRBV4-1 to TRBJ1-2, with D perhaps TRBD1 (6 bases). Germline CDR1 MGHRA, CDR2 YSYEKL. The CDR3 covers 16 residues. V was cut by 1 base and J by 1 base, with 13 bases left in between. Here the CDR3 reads CASSQGRGQGNYGYTF. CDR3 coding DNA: TGCGCCAGCAGCCAAGGTCGGGGGCAGGGTAACTATGGCTACACCTTC.

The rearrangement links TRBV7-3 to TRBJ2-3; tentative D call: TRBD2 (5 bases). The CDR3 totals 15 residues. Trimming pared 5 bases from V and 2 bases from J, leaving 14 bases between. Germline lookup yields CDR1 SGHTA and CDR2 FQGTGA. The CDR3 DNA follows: TGTGCCAGCAGCCGAAATACGGGAATCACAGATACGCAGTATTTT. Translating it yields CASSRNTGITDTQYF.

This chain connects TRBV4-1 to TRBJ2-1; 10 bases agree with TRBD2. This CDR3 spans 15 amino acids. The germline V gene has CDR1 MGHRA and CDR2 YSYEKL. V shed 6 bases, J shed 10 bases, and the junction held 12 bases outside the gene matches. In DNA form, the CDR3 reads TGCGCCAGCAGTCCTAGCGGGAGCCCCCCTTTGGAGCAGTTCTTC. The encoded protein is CASSPSGSPPLEQFF.

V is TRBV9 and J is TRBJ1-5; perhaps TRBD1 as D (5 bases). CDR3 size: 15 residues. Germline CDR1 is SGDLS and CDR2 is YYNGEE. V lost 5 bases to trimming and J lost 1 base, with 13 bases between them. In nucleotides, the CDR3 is TGTGCCAGCAGTGTGACAGAAGGGAGCAATCAGCCCCAGCATTTT. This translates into CASSVTEGSNQPQHF.

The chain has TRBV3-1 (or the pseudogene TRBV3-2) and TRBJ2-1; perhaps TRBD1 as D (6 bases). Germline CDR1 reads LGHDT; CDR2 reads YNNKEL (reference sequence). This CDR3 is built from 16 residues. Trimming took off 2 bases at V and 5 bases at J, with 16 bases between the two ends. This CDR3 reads CASSQLRGMTNNEQFF. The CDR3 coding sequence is TGTGCCAGCAGCCAATTGAGGGGGATGACTAACAATGAGCAGTTCTTC.

The CDR3 bases are TGTGCCAGCAGCTTATACCCGTACGAGCAGTACTTC. It yields the protein CASSLYPYEQYF. The rearrangement joins TRBV7-9 to TRBJ2-7; unclear D gene. With 2 bases removed from V and 4 bases from J, the gap between germline ends came to 6 bases. CDR1 and CDR2 (germline): SEHNR, FQNEAQ (reference sequence). The CDR3 contains 12 residues.

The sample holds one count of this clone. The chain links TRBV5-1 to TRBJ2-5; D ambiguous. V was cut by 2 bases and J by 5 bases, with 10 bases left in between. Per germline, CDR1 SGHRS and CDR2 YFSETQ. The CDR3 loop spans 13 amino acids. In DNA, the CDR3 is TGCGCCAGCAGCTTACGGGCTCGGGAGACCCAGTACTTC. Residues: CASSLRARETQYF.

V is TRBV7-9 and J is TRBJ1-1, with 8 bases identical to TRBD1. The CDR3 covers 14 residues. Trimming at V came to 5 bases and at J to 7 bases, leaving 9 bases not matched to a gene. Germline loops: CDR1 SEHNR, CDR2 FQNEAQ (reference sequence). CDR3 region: CASSRQGRVVEAFF. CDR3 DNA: TGTGCCAGCAGCCGACAGGGGAGAGTAGTTGAAGCTTTCTTT.

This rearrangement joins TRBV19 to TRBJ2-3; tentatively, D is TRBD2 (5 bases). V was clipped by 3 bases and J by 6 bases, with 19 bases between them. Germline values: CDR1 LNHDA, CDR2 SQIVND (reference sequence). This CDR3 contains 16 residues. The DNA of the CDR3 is TGTGCCAGTAGTATGGACCCTGGAGGTTCCAGGGATACGCAGTATTTT. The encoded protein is CASSMDPGGSRDTQYF.

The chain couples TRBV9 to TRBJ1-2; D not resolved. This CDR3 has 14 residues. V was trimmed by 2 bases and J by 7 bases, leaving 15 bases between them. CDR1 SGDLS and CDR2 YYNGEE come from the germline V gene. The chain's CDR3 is CASSVAHGAGGYTF. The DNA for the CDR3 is TGTGCCAGCAGCGTCGCCCACGGTGCCGGTGGCTACACCTTC.